Shown below are 15 T cell receptor beta chains from a single sample sequenced in a study of T cells in tumors after PD-1 blockade. Sequencing used immunoSEQ multiplex PCR; TCRdb keeps in-frame clones, though not all of them. The sample gives 3,500 to 4,500 clones, roughly 70% of which show up once; 10% to 15% is in the top ten. Here the sequenced sample was tumor tissue, taken before anti-PD-1 treatment. These receptors all come from a human donor with basal cell carcinoma.

The V gene is TRBV19, the J gene TRBJ2-7, with TRBD1 matching 9 bases. The V segment lost 4 bases and the J segment 2 bases; nucleotides outside the gene matches: 3. Germline CDR1 LNHDA, CDR2 SQIVND (reference sequence). The CDR3 consists of 14 residues. The CDR3: CASSNTGGTYEQYF. Written as DNA, the CDR3 is TGTGCCAGTAGTAATACAGGGGGCACCTACGAGCAGTACTTC.

DNA of the CDR3: TGTGCCAGCAGCTTAGCGGGGTCAGGGTACGAGCAGTACTTC. It is translated as CASSLAGSGYEQYF. The chain is built from TRBV7-9 and TRBJ2-7, with D possibly TRBD1 on 5 matching bases. The CDR3 has 14 amino acids. Looked up from germline, CDR1 is SEHNR and CDR2 is FQNEAQ (reference sequence). V lost 0 bases and J lost 4, with 10 bases in between.

This clone appeared a single time. The chain is built from TRBV28 and TRBJ2-3; the match to TRBD1 covers 7 bases. The junction had 8 bases not matched to a gene; V was cut back by 6 bases and J by 2 bases. The germline V gene encodes CDR1 MDHEN and CDR2 SYDVKM. This CDR3 has 15 residues. CDR3 bases: TGTGCCAGCAGCACCACAGGGGATTTCACAGATACGCAGTATTTT. This encodes CASSTTGDFTDTQYF.

The rearrangement joins TRBV6-5 to TRBJ1-2; 7 positions match TRBD1. The length of the CDR3 is 13 residues. Germline V gives CDR1 MNHEY, CDR2 SVGAGI. The trim removed 6 bases at V and 4 bases at J, leaving 5 bases unmatched. CDR3 DNA sequence: TGTGCCAGCAGCCGTGGGACAGTCTATGGCTACACCTTC. Amino acid sequence: CASSRGTVYGYTF.

CDR3 sequence: CASSEDEGGSSGANVLTF. CDR3 nucleotide sequence: TGTGCCAGCAGTGAAGACGAGGGGGGCAGCTCTGGGGCCAACGTCCTGACTTTC. This chain connects TRBV6-1 to TRBJ2-6, with D perhaps given as TRBD1 or TRBD2 (6 bases each). CDR3 size: 18 residues. Trimming pared 1 base from V and 0 bases from J, leaving 13 bases between. In germline, CDR1 is MNHNS, CDR2 SASEGT.

This clone was seen more than once but under ten times. The rearrangement links TRBV28 to TRBJ1-1; D gene unclear. The V gene's germline CDR1 is MDHEN and CDR2 SYDVKM. The V gene lost 7 bases and the J gene lost 1 base, with 10 bases spanning the gap. This CDR3 spans 13 amino acids. CDR3 nucleotides: TGTGCCAGCAATCCTTCCACGAACACTGAAGCTTTCTTT. This translates into CASNPSTNTEAFF.

The genes are TRBV7-3 and TRBJ2-4; a possible D gene is TRBD2 (5 bases). CDR3 length: 17 amino acids. V lost 1 base and J lost 6, with 19 bases in between. CDR1 SGHTA and CDR2 FQGTGA come from the germline V gene. The CDR3 DNA sequence: TGTGCCAGCAGCTTAAATCCGGGCACCCTAGGAGGAAACATTCAGTACTTC. Its translation: CASSLNPGTLGGNIQYF.

This chain uses TRBV5-1 with TRBJ2-7; TRBD1 aligns across 10 bases. V was clipped by 4 bases and J by 7 bases; unmatched bases: 11. CDR1 is SGHRS and CDR2 is YFSETQ in the germline V gene. The CDR3 contains 15 residues. In DNA form, the CDR3 reads TGCGCCAGCAGCCCGGAAGGACAGGGGGTTAGGGAGCAGTACTTC. Translation: CASSPEGQGVREQYF.

This clone is large by share. This chain uses TRBV10-3 with TRBJ2-5; D is unresolved. The CDR3 totals 13 residues. V was cut by 3 bases and J by 0 bases, with 5 bases left in between. Germline values: CDR1 ENHRY, CDR2 SYGVKD. The DNA for the CDR3 is TGTGCCATCAGTGAACGCCACCAAGAGACCCAGTACTTC. Amino acid sequence: CAISERHQETQYF.

The chain couples TRBV7-6 to TRBJ2-1; 7 nucleotides match TRBD2. The CDR3 is 12 amino acids. V lost 7 bases to trimming and J lost 7 bases; unmatched junction nucleotides: 4. Germline CDR1 is SGHVS and CDR2 is FNYEAQ. CDR3 loop: CASTSGGNEQFF. The DNA for the CDR3 is TGTGCCAGCACCTCGGGGGGTAATGAGCAGTTCTTC.

The chain couples TRBV23-1 to TRBJ1-5, with TRBD1 as a possible D gene (6 bases). TRBV23-1 is classed as an ORF, of uncertain function. The CDR3 spans 19 residues. Trimming pared 4 bases from V and 0 bases from J, leaving 22 bases between. As DNA, the CDR3 is TGCGCCAGCAGTCGCCAGGGGCCACATCCCCTTAATAGCAATCAGCCCCAGCATTTT. This codes for CASSRQGPHPLNSNQPQHF.

The gene calls are TRBV6-1 and TRBJ2-1; unclear D gene. V was cut by 4 bases and J by 4 bases, with 17 bases left in between. This CDR3 comprises 16 residues. The germline gives CDR1 MNHNS, CDR2 SASEGT. CDR3: CASSVILDVQYNEQFF. The DNA for the CDR3 is TGTGCCAGCAGTGTTATCTTGGATGTCCAATACAATGAGCAGTTCTTC.

The table lists this clone with a few counts. The gene calls are TRBV2 and TRBJ1-2, with a weak D call TRBD1 (6 bases). CDR3 length: 13 residues. Germline-derived CDR1 and CDR2 are SNHLY and FYNNEI. The germline V and J ends were trimmed by 6 bases and 9 bases, with 17 bases remaining between them. This chain's CDR3 is CASSENRVLRYTF. Written as DNA, the CDR3 is TGTGCCAGCAGCGAAAACAGGGTTCTGCGCTACACCTTC.

The chain has TRBV28 and TRBJ2-1; TRBD1 aligns across 9 bases. This CDR3 has 16 amino acids. Trimming removed 4 bases from V and 7 bases from J; junction bases left unmatched: 11. The germline CDR1 and CDR2 sequences are MDHEN and SYDVKM. The CDR3: CASSYPTGQGRNEQFF. CDR3 nucleotides: TGTGCCAGCAGTTATCCTACGGGACAGGGTAGGAATGAGCAGTTCTTC.

This clone is a singleton in its sample. The rearrangement links TRBV2 to TRBJ2-3; TRBD1 might be the D (6 bases). CDR3 length equals 15 residues. Germline CDR1 is SNHLY and CDR2 is FYNNEI. V shed 7 bases and J shed 6 bases, with 20 bases lying between them. CDR3 sequence: CASKSSRQTGDTQYF. In DNA form, the CDR3 reads TGTGCCAGCAAATCCTCCCGCCAAACAGGGGATACGCAGTATTTT.